The 2 T cell receptor beta chains presented below share a single source sample, sequenced in a study of OX40 agonist ivuxolimab in advanced cancers. The data were produced by immunoSEQ multiplex PCR, yet TCRdb's version contains in-frame clones alone and is incomplete. The data show under 110,000 clones, just over 90% seen once. This sample comprised CD4+ or CD8+ T cells sorted from blood, obtained in a trial of the OX40 agonist ivuxolimab. The receptors come from an adult with an advanced solid tumor such as melanoma, head and neck, liver or kidney cancer.

V gene TRBV28 combines with J gene TRBJ1-3; TRBD1 is a possible D gene (5 bases). The CDR3 extends over 15 amino acids. From germline, CDR1 is MDHEN and CDR2 SYDVKM. V was cut by 3 bases and J by 3 bases, with 12 bases left in between. The CDR3 sequence is CASSLSGSGGNTIYF. CDR3 nucleotide sequence: TGTGCCAGCAGTTTGTCAGGGTCAGGTGGAAACACCATATATTTT.

The rearrangement joins TRBV18 to TRBJ2-3, with a weak D call TRBD1 (5 bases). The V and J ends lost 6 bases and 3 bases respectively, with 13 bases between them. CDR3 length equals 14 residues. CDR1 is KGHSH and CDR2 is LQKENI in the germline V gene. The CDR3 loop reads CASSPRVETDTQYF. In DNA, the CDR3 is TGTGCCAGCTCCCCCAGGGTTGAGACAGATACGCAGTATTTT.